The 16 T cell receptor beta chains below all came from one sample that was sequenced in a study of T cell repertoires in cytomegalovirus infection. Using its own MiXCR run on the reads, TCRdb lists one record per CDR3 protein. The sample has 350,000 to 500,000 distinct CDR3 sequences; approximately 30% are singletons. The sequenced sample consisted of PBMCs. These receptors were collected from a human donor in good health (CMV status not recorded). Some clones in this sample may be carry-over from other donors' samples.

On this clonotype itself: This CDR3 is missing its conserved last phenylalanine or tryptophan, likely due to a read error. The chain employs TRBV7-4 and TRBJ2-5; weak D call: TRBD2 (5 bases). The CDR3 has 13 residues. The germline V gene has CDR1 SGHVT and CDR2 SQSDAQ. Trimming took 5 bases from V and 5 from J, leaving 12 bases between them. Here the CDR3 reads CASSPRGPETQYS. CDR3 sequence (DNA): TGTGCCAGCAGCCCCAGAGGGCCTGAGACCCAGTACTCC.

This clonotype was found a few times. The V and J genes are TRBV2 and TRBJ2-3; D remains ambiguous. The CDR3 covers 13 residues. V lost 8 bases and J 6 bases, leaving 15 bases between the germline ends. Germline lookup yields CDR1 SNHLY and CDR2 FYNNEI. For the CDR3, the DNA is TGTGCCAGCTTCCTCCGGTACGGGGATACGCAGTATTTT. This translates into CASFLRYGDTQYF.

This clonotype was counted a few times. The rearrangement joins TRBV12-3 or TRBV12-4 to TRBJ1-2; D is unresolved. Deletions cut 1 base from V and 8 bases from J, with 14 bases between. This CDR3 has 14 residues. The CDR3 spells CASSLGVTPRGYTF. DNA of the CDR3: TGTGCCAGCAGTTTAGGGGTCACCCCAAGAGGCTACACCTTC.

The CDR3: CASSLDVRGPYTF. The CDR3 nucleotides are TGTGCCAGCAGTTTAGATGTTCGGGGTCCCTACACCTTC. The genes are TRBV12-3 or TRBV12-4 and TRBJ1-2; D is unresolved. The CDR3 totals 13 residues. V shed 1 base and J shed 10 bases, with 13 bases lying between them.

There are many counts of this clonotype. The chain employs TRBV7-6 and TRBJ1-4; D possibly corresponds to TRBD1 (5 bases). The CDR3 totals 19 residues. Germline CDR1 is SGHVS and CDR2 is FNYEAQ. V lost 3 bases to trimming and J lost 7 bases, with 27 bases between them. CDR3 protein: CASSFRTGTPRSWSEKLFF. Written as DNA, the CDR3 is TGTGCCAGCAGCTTCCGCACCGGGACCCCTAGATCATGGAGTGAAAAACTGTTTTTT.

The V gene is TRBV5-1, the J gene TRBJ2-1, with TRBD2 identical over 8 bases. The junction had 5 bases not matched to a gene; V was cut back by 1 base and J by 5 bases. CDR3 length: 15 residues. Germline values: CDR1 SGHRS, CDR2 YFSETQ. The CDR3 sequence: CASSLLYSGDNEQFF. The CDR3 DNA sequence: TGCGCCAGCAGCTTGCTTTATAGCGGGGACAATGAGCAGTTCTTC.

This clonotype appeared many times. The rearrangement joins TRBV6-6 to TRBJ2-3; a weak D match, TRBD1 (6 bases). CDR1 is MNHNY and CDR2 is SVGAGI in the germline V gene (reference sequence). Trimming pared 4 bases from V and 3 bases from J, leaving 11 bases between. This CDR3 comprises 14 residues. In nucleotides, the CDR3 is TGTGCCAGCAGTTCCCTGAGGGGGACAGATACGCAGTATTTT. Its protein product is CASSSLRGTDTQYF.

The chain recombines TRBV27 with TRBJ1-6; TRBD1 aligns across 7 bases. This CDR3 comprises 18 residues. Germline CDR1 and CDR2: MNHEY and SMNVEV (reference sequence). Trimming removed 5 bases from V and 2 bases from J; junction bases left unmatched: 12. The DNA of the CDR3 is TGTGCCAGCAGTCATGACAGGGTTCTAGGGACCTATAATTCACCCCTCCACTTT. Its protein is CASSHDRVLGTYNSPLHF.

As for this clonotype: Relative to the germline gene, one junction end is altered; a read error may explain this. This chain connects TRBV7-2 to TRBJ1-2; D remains ambiguous. Looked up from germline, CDR1 is SGHTA and CDR2 is FQGNSA. The CDR3 sequence is 13 residues long. CDR3: CASSFTWNYGDTF. CDR3 sequence (DNA): TGTGCCAGCAGCTTTACATGGAACTATGGCGACACCTTC.

This clonotype showed up just a few times. This sequence joins TRBV6-8 and TRBJ1-1; D gene unclear. The germline V and J ends were trimmed by 9 bases and 3 bases, with 20 bases remaining between them. This CDR3 contains 15 residues. Germline CDR1 reads MNHGY; CDR2 reads SAAAGT. The CDR3 coding sequence is TGTGCCAGTCAGCGTTCAGCGGCGGCGTACACTGAAGCTTTCTTT. This codes for CASQRSAAAYTEAFF.

This clonotype was found many times. J is TRBJ2-3 and V is TRBV7-3; 7 nucleotides match TRBD1. V was pared by 4 bases and J by 0 bases, with 7 bases of the junction left unmatched. CDR3 size: 16 residues. CDR1 SGHTA and CDR2 FQGTGA come from the germline V gene. CDR3 sequence: CASSSYSGQSTDTQYF. The CDR3, as DNA: TGTGCCAGCAGCTCCTATTCGGGACAGAGCACAGATACGCAGTATTTT.

The chain combines TRBV5-6 with TRBJ1-2, with a tentative D call TRBD1 (6 bases). Germline CDR1 SGHDT, CDR2 YYEEEE. The CDR3 is made up of 13 amino acids. V gave up 4 bases and J gave up 3 bases, with 10 bases separating them. CDR3 bases: TGTGCCAGCAGCGAGGACAGATACTATGGCTACACCTTC. The encoded protein is CASSEDRYYGYTF. Together with reference TRBV5-6 and TRBJ1-2, the CDR3 gives the full variable domain: DAGVTQSPTHLIKTRGQQVTLRCSPKSGHDTVSWYQQALGQGPQFIFQYYEEEERQRGNFPDRFSGHQFPNYSSELNVNALLLGDSALYLCASSEDRYYGYTFGSGTRLTVV.

In its sample, this clonotype was seen once. The chain links TRBV6-5 to TRBJ2-5; 10 bases agree with TRBD2. CDR1 and CDR2 (germline): MNHEY, SVGAGI. The V gene end was trimmed by 0 bases and the J gene end by 1 base; junction bases not matched to a gene: 11. This CDR3 is 19 amino acids long. CDR3 residues: CASSYSAASGGTSQETQYF. CDR3 in DNA: TGTGCCAGCAGTTACTCGGCGGCTAGCGGGGGAACTTCCCAAGAGACCCAGTACTTC.

This clonotype was seen once. V is TRBV6-2 or TRBV6-3 and J is TRBJ2-5; no definite D call. Germline assignment: CDR1 MNHEY and CDR2 SVGEGT. Trimming cost V 4 bases and J 8 bases, with 17 bases left between them. The CDR3 length is 14 residues. The CDR3 region is CASSSPDPLGTQYF. DNA of the CDR3: TGTGCCAGCAGTTCCCCGGACCCCCTGGGCACCCAGTACTTC.

The table lists this clonotype with many counts. V usage is TRBV11-2 and J usage is TRBJ1-1, with a weak D call TRBD1 (6 bases). The CDR3 loop spans 19 amino acids. Per germline, CDR1 SGHAT and CDR2 FQNNGV. V dropped 0 bases and J dropped 0 bases, with 20 bases sitting between them. CDR3 region: CASSLEGGAGAGLNTEAFF. DNA for the CDR3: TGTGCCAGCAGCTTAGAGGGCGGGGCAGGGGCAGGATTGAACACTGAAGCTTTCTTT.

The chain recombines TRBV11-2 with TRBJ2-2; 10 bases fit TRBD2. Germline V gives CDR1 SGHAT, CDR2 FQNNGV. The CDR3 is made up of 20 amino acids. The V gene end was trimmed by 0 bases and the J gene end by 0 bases; junction bases not matched to a gene: 10. CDR3 nucleotides: TGTGCCAGCAGCTTAGAAGGGACTAGCGAGCTACTAGCGAACACCGGGGAGCTGTTTTTT. Translation gives CASSLEGTSELLANTGELFF.